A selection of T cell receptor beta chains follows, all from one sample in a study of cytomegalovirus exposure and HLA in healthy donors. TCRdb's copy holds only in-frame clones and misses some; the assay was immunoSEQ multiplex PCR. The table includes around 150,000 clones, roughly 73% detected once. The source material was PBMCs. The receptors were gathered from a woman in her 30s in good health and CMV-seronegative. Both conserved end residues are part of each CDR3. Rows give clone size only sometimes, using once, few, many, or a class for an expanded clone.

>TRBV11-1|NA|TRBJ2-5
CASSLALDRQTQYF
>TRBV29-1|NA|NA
CSVAPGTAQPLYHEQYF
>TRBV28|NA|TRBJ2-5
CASSGAAGGEETQYF
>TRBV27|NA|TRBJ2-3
CASSFALRLAGADTQYF
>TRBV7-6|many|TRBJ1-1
CASSLGGGGAEAFF
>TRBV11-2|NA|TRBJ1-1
CASSDKWANTEAFF
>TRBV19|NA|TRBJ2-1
CASSKRLVTESNEQFF
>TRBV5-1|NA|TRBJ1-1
CASSEQGGTEAFF
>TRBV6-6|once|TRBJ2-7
CASKGGSYEQYF
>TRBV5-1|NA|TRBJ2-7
CTSSLTGEHGEQYF
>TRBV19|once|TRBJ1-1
CASSGQTGGSEAFF
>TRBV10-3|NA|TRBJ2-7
CAISESGQGGQYF
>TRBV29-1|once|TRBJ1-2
CSVADRDRGGYGYTF
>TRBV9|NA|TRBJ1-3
CASSDRAGNTIYF
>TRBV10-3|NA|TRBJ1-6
CAISESDRIYNSPLHF
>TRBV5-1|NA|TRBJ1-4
CASDRTGEKLFF
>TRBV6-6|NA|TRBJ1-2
CASSSDCYTF
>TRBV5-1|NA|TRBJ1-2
CASSWGTGAAVGYTF
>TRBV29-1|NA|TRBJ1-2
CSAAGQGNGYTF